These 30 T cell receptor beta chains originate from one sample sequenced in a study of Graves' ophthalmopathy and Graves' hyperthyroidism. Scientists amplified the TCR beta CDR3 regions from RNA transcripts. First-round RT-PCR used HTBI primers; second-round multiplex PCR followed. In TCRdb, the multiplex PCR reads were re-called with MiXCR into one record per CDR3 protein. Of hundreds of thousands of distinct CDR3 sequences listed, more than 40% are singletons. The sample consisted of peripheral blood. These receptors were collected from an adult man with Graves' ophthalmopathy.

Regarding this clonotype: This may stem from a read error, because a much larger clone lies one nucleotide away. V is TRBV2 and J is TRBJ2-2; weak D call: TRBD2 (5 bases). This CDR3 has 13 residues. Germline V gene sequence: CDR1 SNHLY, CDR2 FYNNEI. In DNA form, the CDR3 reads TGTGCCAGCAGAATTACCTTTGCCGGGGAGCCGTTTTTT. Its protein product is CASRITFAGEPFF.

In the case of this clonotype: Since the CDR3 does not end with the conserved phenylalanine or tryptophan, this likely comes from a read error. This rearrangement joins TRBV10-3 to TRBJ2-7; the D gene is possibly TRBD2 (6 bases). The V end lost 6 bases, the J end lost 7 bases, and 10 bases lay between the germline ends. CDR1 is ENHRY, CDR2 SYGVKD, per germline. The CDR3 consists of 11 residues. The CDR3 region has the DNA TGTGCCATCAGCGGGGGAAGTGAGCAGTACCTC. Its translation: CAISGGSEQYL.

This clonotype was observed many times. The CDR3 protein is CASSYLGTEYEQYF. The CDR3, as DNA: TGTGCCAGCAGTTACTTGGGGACAGAATACGAGCAGTACTTC. This chain joins TRBV6-6 and TRBJ2-7, with 7 positions matching TRBD1. Germline V CDR1 and CDR2: MNHNY, SVGAGI (reference sequence). J lost 4 bases, V lost 1 base, and 4 bases had no gene match. The CDR3 sequence is 14 residues long.

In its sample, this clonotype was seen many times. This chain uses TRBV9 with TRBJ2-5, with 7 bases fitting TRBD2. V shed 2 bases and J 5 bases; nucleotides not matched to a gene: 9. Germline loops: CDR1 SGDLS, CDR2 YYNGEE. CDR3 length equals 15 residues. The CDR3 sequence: CASSVGGSPRETQYF. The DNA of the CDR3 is TGTGCCAGCAGCGTCGGCGGGAGTCCTAGGGAGACCCAGTACTTC.

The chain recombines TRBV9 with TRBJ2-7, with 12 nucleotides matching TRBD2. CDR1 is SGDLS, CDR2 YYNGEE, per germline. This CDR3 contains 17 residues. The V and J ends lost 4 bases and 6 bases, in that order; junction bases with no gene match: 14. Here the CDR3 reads CASSLAGGPNPDPEQYF. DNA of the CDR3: TGTGCCAGCAGCCTAGCGGGAGGGCCGAATCCCGACCCCGAGCAGTACTTC.

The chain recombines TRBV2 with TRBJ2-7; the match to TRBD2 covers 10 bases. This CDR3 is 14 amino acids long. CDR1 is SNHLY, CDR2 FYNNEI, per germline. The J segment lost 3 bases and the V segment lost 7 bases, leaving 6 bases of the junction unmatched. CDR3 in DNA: TGTGCCAGCAAACTAGCGGGGTTTCACTACGAGCAGTACTTC. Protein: CASKLAGFHYEQYF. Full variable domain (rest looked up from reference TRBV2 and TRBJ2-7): EPEVTQTPSHQVTQMGQEVILRCVPISNHLYFYWYRQILGQKVEFLVSFYNNEISEKSEIFDDQFSVERPDGSNFTLKIRSTKLEDSAMYFCASKLAGFHYEQYFGPGTRLTVT.

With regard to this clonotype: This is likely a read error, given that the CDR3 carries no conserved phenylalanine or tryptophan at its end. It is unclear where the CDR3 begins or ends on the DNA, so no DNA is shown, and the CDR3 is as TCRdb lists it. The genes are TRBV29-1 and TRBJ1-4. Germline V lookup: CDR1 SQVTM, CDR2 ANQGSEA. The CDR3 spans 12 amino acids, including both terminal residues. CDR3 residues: CSVEGGGGAGYY.

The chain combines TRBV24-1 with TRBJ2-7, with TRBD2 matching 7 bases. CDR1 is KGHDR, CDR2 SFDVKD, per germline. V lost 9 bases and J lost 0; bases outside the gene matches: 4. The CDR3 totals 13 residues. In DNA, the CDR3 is TGTGCCACCGCTAGCGGAGACTCCTACGAGCAGTACTTC. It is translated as CATASGDSYEQYF.

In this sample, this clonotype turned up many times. In nucleotides, the CDR3 is TGTGCCAGCAGCCGCCCTAATTCACCCCTCCACTTT. As protein: CASSRPNSPLHF. This chain uses TRBV7-8 with TRBJ1-6; D is unresolved. Trimming took off 5 bases at V and 6 bases at J, with 5 bases between the two ends. Germline values: CDR1 SGHVS, CDR2 FQNEAQ. This CDR3 comprises 12 residues.

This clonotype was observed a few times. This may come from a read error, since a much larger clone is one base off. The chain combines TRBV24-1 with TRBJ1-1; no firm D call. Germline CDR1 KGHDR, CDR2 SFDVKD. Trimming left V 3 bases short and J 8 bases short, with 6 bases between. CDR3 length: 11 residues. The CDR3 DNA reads TGTGCCACCAGTGATACGACGGAAGCTTTCTTT. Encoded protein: CATSDTTEAFF.

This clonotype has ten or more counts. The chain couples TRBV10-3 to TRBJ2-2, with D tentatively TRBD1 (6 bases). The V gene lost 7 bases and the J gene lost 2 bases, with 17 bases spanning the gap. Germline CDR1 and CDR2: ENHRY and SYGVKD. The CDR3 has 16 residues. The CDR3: CAITPKGQTNTGELFF. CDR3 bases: TGTGCCATCACCCCCAAGGGACAAACTAACACCGGGGAGCTGTTTTTT.

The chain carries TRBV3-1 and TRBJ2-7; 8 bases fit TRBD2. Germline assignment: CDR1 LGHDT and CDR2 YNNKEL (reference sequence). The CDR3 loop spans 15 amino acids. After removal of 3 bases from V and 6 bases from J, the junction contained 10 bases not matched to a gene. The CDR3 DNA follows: TGTGCCAGCAGCCACCTATCAGCGGGAGTCCGCGAGCAGTACTTC. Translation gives CASSHLSAGVREQYF.

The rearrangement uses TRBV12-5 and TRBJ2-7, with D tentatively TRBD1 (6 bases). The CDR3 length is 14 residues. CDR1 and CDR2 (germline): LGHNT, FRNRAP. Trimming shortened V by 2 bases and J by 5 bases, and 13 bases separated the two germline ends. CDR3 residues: CASGLTGLMNEQYF. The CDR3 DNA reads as TGTGCTAGTGGTTTGACAGGGTTGATGAACGAGCAGTACTTC.

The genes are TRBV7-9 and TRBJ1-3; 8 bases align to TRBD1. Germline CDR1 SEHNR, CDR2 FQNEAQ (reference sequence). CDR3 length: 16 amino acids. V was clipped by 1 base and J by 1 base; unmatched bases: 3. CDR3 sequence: CASSLGQGKSGNTIYF. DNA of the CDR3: TGTGCCAGCAGCTTAGGACAGGGGAAATCTGGAAACACCATATATTTT.

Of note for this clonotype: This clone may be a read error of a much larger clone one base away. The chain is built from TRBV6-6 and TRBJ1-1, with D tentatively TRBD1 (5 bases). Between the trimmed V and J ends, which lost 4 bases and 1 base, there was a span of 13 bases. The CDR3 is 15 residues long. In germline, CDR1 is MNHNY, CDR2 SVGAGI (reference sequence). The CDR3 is CASSSSTTGNTEAFF. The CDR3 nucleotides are TGTGCCAGCAGTTCCTCAACAACAGGGAACACTGAAGCTTTCTTT.

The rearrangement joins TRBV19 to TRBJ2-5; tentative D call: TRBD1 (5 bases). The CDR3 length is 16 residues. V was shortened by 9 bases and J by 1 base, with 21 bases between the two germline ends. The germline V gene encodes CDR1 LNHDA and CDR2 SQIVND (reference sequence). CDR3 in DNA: TGTGCCAGCAGCCGTACCTGGGGCAGGGCCCAAGAGACCCAGTACTTC. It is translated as CASSRTWGRAQETQYF.

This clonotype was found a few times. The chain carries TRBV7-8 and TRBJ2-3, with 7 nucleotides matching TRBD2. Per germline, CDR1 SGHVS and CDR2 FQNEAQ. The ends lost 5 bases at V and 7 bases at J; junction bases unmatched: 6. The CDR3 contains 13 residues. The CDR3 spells CASSVTSVNTQYF. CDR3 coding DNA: TGTGCCAGCAGCGTCACTAGCGTAAATACGCAGTATTTT.

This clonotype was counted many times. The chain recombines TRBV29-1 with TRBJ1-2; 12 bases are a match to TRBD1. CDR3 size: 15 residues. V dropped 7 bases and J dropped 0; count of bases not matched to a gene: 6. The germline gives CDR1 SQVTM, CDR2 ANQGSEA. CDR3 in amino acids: CSARDRGPTNYGYTF. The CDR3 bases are TGCAGCGCAAGGGACAGGGGGCCAACTAACTATGGCTACACCTTC. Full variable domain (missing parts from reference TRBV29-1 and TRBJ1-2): SAVISQKPSRDICQRGTSLTIQCQVDSQVTMMFWYRQQPGQSLTLIATANQGSEATYESGFVIDKFPISRPNLTFSTLTVSNMSPEDSSIYLCSARDRGPTNYGYTFGSGTRLTVV.

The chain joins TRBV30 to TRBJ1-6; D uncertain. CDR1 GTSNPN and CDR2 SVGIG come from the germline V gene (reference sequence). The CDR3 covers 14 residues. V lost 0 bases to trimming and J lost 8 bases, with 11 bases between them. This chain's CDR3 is CAWSVIPWDSPLHF. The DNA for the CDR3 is TGTGCCTGGAGTGTTATTCCTTGGGATTCACCCCTCCACTTT.

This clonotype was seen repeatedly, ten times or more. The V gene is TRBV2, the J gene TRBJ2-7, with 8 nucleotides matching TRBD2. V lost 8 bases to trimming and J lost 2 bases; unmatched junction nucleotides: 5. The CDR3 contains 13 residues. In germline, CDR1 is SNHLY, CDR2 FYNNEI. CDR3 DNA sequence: TGTGCCAGCTCCGGGACTAGTACCTACGAGCAGTACTTC. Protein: CASSGTSTYEQYF.

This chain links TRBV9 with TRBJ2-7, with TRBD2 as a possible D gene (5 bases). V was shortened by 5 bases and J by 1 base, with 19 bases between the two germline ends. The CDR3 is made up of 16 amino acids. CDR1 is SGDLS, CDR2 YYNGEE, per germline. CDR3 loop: CASSSGRDHRSYEQYF. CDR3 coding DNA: TGTGCCAGCAGTTCCGGCCGGGATCATAGGTCCTACGAGCAGTACTTC.

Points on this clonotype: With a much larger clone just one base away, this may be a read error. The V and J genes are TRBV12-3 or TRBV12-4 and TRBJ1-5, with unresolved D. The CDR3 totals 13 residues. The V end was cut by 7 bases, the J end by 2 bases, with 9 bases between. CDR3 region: CASNFRGNQPQHF. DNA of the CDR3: TGTGCCAGCAATTTTCGGGGCAATCAGCCCCAGCATTTT.

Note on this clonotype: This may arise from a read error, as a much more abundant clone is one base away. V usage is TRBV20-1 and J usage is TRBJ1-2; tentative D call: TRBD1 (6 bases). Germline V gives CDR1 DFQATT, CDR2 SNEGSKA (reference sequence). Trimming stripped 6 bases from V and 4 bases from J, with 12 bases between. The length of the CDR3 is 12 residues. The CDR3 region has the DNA TGCAGTGCCTTTACAGGGACCTATGGCTACACCTTC. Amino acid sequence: CSAFTGTYGYTF.

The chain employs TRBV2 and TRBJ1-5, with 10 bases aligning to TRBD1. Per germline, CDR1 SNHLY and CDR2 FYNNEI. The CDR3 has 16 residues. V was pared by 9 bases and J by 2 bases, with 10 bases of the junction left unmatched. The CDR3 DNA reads TGTGCCAGTACTGACAGGGGGCTTGGGGGCAATCAGCCCCAGCATTTT. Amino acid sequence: CASTDRGLGGNQPQHF.

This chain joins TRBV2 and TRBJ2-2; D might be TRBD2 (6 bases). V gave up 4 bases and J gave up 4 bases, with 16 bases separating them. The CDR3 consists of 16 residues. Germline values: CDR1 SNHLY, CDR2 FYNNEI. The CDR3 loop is CASSARDRETTGELFF. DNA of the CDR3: TGTGCCAGCAGTGCTAGGGACCGGGAGACCACCGGGGAGCTGTTTTTT.

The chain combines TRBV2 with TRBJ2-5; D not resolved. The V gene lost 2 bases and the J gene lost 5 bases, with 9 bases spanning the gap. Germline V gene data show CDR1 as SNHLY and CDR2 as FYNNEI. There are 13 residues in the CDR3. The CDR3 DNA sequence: TGTGCCAGCAGTGAATTAAGCAGGGAGACCCAGTACTTC. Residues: CASSELSRETQYF.

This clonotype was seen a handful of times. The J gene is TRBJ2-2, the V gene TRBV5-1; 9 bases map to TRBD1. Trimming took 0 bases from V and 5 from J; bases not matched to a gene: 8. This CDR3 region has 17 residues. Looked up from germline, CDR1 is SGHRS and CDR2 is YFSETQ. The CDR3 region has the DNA TGCGCCAGCAGCTTGGGACTCGGGACAGGGTATACCGGGGAGCTGTTTTTT. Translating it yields CASSLGLGTGYTGELFF.

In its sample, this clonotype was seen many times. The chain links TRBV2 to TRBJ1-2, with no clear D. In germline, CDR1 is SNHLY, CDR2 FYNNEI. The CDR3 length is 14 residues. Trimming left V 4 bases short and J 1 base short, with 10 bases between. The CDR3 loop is CASSAGWSNYGYTF. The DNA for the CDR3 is TGTGCCAGCAGTGCTGGTTGGAGTAACTATGGCTACACCTTC.

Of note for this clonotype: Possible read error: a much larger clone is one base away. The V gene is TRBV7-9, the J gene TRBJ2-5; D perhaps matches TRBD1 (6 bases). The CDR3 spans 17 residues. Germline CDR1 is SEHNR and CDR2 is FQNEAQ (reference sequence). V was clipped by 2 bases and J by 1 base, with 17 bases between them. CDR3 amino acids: CASSLTQGNRGQETQYF. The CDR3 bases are TGTGCCAGCAGCTTAACCCAGGGGAATAGGGGCCAAGAGACCCAGTACTTC. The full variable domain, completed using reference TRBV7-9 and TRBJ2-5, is DTGVSQNPRHKITKRGQNVTFRCDPISEHNRLYWYRQTLGQGPEFLTYFQNEAQLEKSRLLSDRFSAERPKGSFSTLEIQRTEQGDSAMYLCASSLTQGNRGQETQYFGPGTRLLVL.

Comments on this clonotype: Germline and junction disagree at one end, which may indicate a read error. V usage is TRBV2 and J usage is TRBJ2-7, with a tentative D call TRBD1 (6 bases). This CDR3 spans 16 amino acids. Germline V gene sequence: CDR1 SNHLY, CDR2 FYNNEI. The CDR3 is CAISLNGGQSSYEQYF. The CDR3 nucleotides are TGTGCCATCAGTTTGAATGGGGGCCAGAGCTCCTACGAGCAGTACTTC.